This T cell receptor beta chain was identified during a study of cytomegalovirus exposure and HLA in healthy donors. Whole-study results and caveats: Researchers counted around 180 TCR beta chains as cytomegalovirus-associated.

Trimming removed 5 bases at V and 4 bases at J, with 15 bases between. The CDR3 is 15 amino acids. Per germline, CDR1 KGHSH and CDR2 LQKENI. This table comes from immunoSEQ multiplex PCR, and its TCRdb copy is limited to in-frame clones, with some not included. Seen here are 150,000 to 250,000 clones, 80% to 90% observed once, and the top ten hold 0.95% to 1.5%. On this clone: Antigen: not known.

This clonotype was obtained from a woman aged 25 to 39 in good health and CMV-seronegative. Material for sequencing was PBMCs. The rearrangement uses TRBV18 and TRBJ1-5; D gene uncertain. The CDR3 loop is CASSSTTSRNQPQHF. The DNA of the CDR3 is TGTGCCAGCTCATCAACGACAAGCCGGAATCAGCCCCAGCATTTT.